The clone carrying this TCR beta chain was observed once. This sample was included in a study of cytomegalovirus exposure and HLA in healthy donors. V lost 2 bases and J 5 bases, leaving 16 bases between the germline ends. The CDR3 sequence is 15 residues long. Looked up from germline, CDR1 is LNHDA and CDR2 is SQIVND (reference sequence). Assay: immunoSEQ multiplex PCR; the TCRdb copy retains only in-frame clones and omits some. This table holds 150,000 or so clones, roughly nine tenths found once. Sequencing was performed on PBMCs. The clonotype comes from a man between 18 and 35 years old in good health and CMV-seropositive. V is TRBV19 and J is TRBJ2-7; tentatively, D is TRBD1 (6 bases). CDR3 sequence: CASSISAGVLNEQYF. The DNA for the CDR3 is TGTGCCAGTAGTATATCGGCAGGGGTCCTAAACGAGCAGTACTTC. The variable domain in full, completed from reference TRBV19 and TRBJ2-7, reads DGGITQSPKYLFRKEGQNVTLSCEQNLNHDAMYWYRQDPGQGLRLIYYSQIVNDFQKGDIAEGYSVSREKKESFPLTVTSAQKNPTAFYLCASSISAGVLNEQYFGPGTRLTVT.